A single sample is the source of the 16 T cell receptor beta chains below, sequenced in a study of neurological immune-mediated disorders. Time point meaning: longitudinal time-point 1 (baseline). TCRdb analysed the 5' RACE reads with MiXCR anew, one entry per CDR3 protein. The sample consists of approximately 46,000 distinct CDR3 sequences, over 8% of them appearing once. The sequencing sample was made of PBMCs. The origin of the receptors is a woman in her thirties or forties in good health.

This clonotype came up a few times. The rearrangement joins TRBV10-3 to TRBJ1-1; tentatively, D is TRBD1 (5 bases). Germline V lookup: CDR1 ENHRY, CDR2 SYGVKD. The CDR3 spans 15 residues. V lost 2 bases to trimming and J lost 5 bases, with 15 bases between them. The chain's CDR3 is CAISEKPGLVTEAFF. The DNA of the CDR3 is TGTGCCATCAGTGAGAAGCCAGGGTTAGTAACTGAAGCTTTCTTT.

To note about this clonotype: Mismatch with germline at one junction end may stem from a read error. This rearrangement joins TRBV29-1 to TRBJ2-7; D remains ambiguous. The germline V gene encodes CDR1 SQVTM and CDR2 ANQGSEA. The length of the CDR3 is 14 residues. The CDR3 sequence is CSVARWGRSYDQYF. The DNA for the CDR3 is TGCAGCGTTGCGAGGTGGGGTAGATCCTACGACCAGTACTTC.

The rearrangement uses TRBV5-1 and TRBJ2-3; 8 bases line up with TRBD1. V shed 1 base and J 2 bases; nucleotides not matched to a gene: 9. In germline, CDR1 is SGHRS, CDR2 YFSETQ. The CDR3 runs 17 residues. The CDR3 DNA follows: TGCGCCAGCAGCTTGTTTCCGGGACAGGACCTCACAGATACGCAGTATTTT. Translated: CASSLFPGQDLTDTQYF.

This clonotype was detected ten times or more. CDR3 bases: TGCGCCAGCGGAACGGACCGGGGGGATGGCTACACCTTC. Its protein is CASGTDRGDGYTF. The J gene is TRBJ1-2, the V gene TRBV5-1, with D possibly TRBD1 on 5 matching bases. This CDR3 comprises 13 residues. V shed 7 bases and J shed 6 bases, with 16 bases lying between them. The germline V gene encodes CDR1 SGHRS and CDR2 YFSETQ.

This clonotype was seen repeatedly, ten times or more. CDR3 DNA: TGCAGTGCCCTTTCCTGGGGTATCAGCAATCAGCCCCAGCATTTT. This encodes CSALSWGISNQPQHF. This chain joins TRBV20-1 and TRBJ1-5; D is uncertain. The CDR3 spans 15 residues. CDR1 and CDR2 (germline): DFQATT, SNEGSKA (reference sequence). With 6 bases removed from V and 1 base from J, the gap between germline ends came to 16 bases.

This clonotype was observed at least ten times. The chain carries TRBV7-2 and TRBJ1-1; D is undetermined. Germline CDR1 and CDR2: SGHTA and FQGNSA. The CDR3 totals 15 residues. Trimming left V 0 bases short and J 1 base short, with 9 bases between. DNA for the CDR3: TGTGCCAGCAGCTTAGCGGGCAGTCAGAACACTGAAGCTTTCTTT. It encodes CASSLAGSQNTEAFF. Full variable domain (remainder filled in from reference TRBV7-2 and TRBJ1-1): GAGVSQSPSNKVTEKGKDVELRCDPISGHTALYWYRQSLGQGLEFLIYFQGNSAPDKSGLPSDRFSAERTGGSVSTLTIQRTQQEDSAVYLCASSLAGSQNTEAFFGQGTRLTVV.

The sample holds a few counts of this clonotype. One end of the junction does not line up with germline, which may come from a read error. The CDR3 sequence: CASSHYPYLATNTQYF. The CDR3 nucleotides read TGTGCCAGCAGCCATTATCCCTACTTGGCCACAAATACGCAGTATTTT. The chain combines TRBV7-2 with TRBJ2-3; D is ambiguous. The length of the CDR3 is 16 residues. From germline, CDR1 is SGHTA and CDR2 FQGNSA.

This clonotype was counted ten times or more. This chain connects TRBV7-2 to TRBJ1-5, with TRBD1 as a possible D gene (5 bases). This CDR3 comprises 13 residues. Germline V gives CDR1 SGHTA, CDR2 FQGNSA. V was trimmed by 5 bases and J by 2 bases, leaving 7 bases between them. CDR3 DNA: TGTGCCAGCAGCCAGGGAGGCAATCAGCCCCAGCATTTT. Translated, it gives CASSQGGNQPQHF. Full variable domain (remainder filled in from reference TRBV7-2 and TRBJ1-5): GAGVSQSPSNKVTEKGKDVELRCDPISGHTALYWYRQSLGQGLEFLIYFQGNSAPDKSGLPSDRFSAERTGGSVSTLTIQRTQQEDSAVYLCASSQGGNQPQHFGDGTRLSIL.

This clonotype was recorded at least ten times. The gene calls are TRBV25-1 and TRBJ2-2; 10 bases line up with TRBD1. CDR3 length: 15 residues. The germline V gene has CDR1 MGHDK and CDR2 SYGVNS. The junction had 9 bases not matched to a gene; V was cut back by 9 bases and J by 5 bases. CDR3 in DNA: TGTGCCAGTTGGCGGGGACAGGGGTCTACCGGGGAGCTGTTTTTT. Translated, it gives CASWRGQGSTGELFF. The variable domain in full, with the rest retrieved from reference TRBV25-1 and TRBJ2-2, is EADIYQTPRYLVIGTGKKITLECSQTMGHDKMYWYQQDPGMELHLIHYSYGVNSTEKGDLSSESTVSRIRTEHFPLTLESARPSHTSQYLCASWRGQGSTGELFFGEGSRLTVL.

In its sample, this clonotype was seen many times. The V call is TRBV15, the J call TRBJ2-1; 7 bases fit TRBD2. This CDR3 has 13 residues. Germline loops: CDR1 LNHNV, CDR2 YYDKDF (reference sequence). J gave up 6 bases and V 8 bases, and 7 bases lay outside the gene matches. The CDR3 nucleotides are TGTGCCACCGCCCAGCGGGGCCCCAATGAGCAGTTCTTC. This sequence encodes CATAQRGPNEQFF.

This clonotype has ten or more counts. DNA for the CDR3: TGTGCCACCAGCACCTCGGACAGCCTCTCCTACGAGCAGTACTTC. Translation: CATSTSDSLSYEQYF. V is TRBV15 and J is TRBJ2-7; D may be TRBD1 (6 bases). This CDR3 region has 15 residues. V lost 4 bases and J 0 bases, leaving 13 bases between the germline ends. Looked up from germline, CDR1 is LNHNV and CDR2 is YYDKDF (reference sequence).

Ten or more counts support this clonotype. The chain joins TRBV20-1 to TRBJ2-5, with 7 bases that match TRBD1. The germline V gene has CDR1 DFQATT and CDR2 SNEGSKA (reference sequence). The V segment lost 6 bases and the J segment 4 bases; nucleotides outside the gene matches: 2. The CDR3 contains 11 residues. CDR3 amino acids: CSARQGETQYF. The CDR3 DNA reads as TGCAGTGCGAGACAGGGAGAGACCCAGTACTTC.

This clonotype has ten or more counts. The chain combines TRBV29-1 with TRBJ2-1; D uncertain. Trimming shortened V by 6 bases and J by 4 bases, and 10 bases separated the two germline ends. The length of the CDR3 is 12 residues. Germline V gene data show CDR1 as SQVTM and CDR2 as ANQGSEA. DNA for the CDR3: TGCAGCGTGGGTGTCCCTTACAATGAGCAGTTCTTC. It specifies CSVGVPYNEQFF.

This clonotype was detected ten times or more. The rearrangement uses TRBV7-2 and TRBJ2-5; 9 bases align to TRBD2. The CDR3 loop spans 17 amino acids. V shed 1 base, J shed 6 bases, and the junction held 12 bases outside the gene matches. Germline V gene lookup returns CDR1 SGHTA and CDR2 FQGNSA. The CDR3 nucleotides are TGTGCCAGCAGCTTAGAGATAGGGCGGGAGGGCCGGAAGACCCAGTACTTC. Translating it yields CASSLEIGREGRKTQYF.

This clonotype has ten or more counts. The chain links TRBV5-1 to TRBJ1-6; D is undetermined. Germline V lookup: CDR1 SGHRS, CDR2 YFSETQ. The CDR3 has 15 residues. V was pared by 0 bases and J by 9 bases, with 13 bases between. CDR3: CASSLVQTGASPLHF. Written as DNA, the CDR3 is TGCGCCAGCAGCTTGGTTCAGACGGGCGCTTCACCCCTCCACTTT. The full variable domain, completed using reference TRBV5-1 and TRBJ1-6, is KAGVTQTPRYLIKTRGQQVTLSCSPISGHRSVSWYQQTPGQGLQFLFEYFSETQRNKGNFPGRFSGRQFSNSRSEMNVSTLELGDSALYLCASSLVQTGASPLHFGNGTRLTVT.

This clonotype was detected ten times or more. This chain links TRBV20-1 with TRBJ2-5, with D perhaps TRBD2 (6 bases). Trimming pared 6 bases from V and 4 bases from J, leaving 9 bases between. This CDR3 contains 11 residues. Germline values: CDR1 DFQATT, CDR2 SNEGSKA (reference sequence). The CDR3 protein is CSALGGETQYF. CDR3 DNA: TGCAGTGCCTTGGGGGGAGAGACCCAGTACTTC.